These 31 T cell receptor beta chains came from one sample sequenced in a study of blood T cell repertoires in COVID-19. Profiling relied on immunoSEQ multiplex PCR, and the TCRdb table lists in-frame clones only, not all of them. The table shows about 440,000 clones, with about nine tenths occurring only once. Sequenced input: peripheral blood. These receptors all come from a woman aged 45-59 years with COVID-19, enrolled during active disease.

V and J are TRBV7-2 and TRBJ1-2; 8 bases are shared with TRBD1. Germline CDR1 and CDR2: SGHTA and FQGNSA. V lost 10 bases and J lost 4; bases outside the gene matches: 2. The CDR3 loop spans 11 amino acids. The CDR3 bases are TGTGCCACCGACAGGGGCTATGGCTACACCTTC. Protein: CATDRGYGYTF.

V usage is TRBV19 and J usage is TRBJ1-2; tentative D call: TRBD1 (6 bases). The length of the CDR3 is 14 residues. Germline V lookup: CDR1 LNHDA, CDR2 SQIVND (reference sequence). Trimming took off 5 bases at V and 4 bases at J, with 14 bases between the two ends. DNA of the CDR3: TGTGCCAGTAGTTCACAGGGTAGGAGCTATGGCTACACCTTC. Translation: CASSSQGRSYGYTF.

This clone was observed a single time. At one end, the junction sequence differs from germline, possibly due to a read error. This rearrangement joins TRBV5-6 to TRBJ1-2; D ambiguous. The length of the CDR3 is 14 residues. From germline, CDR1 is SGHDT and CDR2 YYEEEE. In nucleotides, the CDR3 is TGTGCCAGCAGCTTCAATGGTCCGAACTATCGCTACACCTTC. It translates to CASSFNGPNYRYTF.

This sequence joins TRBV5-1 and TRBJ2-1; 9 positions agree with TRBD1. The CDR3 length is 12 residues. After removal of 4 bases from V and 11 bases from J, the junction contained 4 bases not matched to a gene. CDR1 and CDR2 from the germline V gene are SGHRS and YFSETQ. The CDR3 is CASSIGQGKQFF. Written as DNA, the CDR3 is TGCGCCAGCAGCATCGGACAGGGGAAGCAGTTCTTC.

The chain recombines TRBV24-1 with TRBJ2-1, with 7 bases fitting TRBD1. This CDR3 region has 16 residues. The V and J ends lost 3 bases and 3 bases, in that order; junction bases with no gene match: 7. Germline loops: CDR1 KGHDR, CDR2 SFDVKD. The DNA of the CDR3 is TGTGCCACCAGTGATCCGACAGGGCTATTCTACAATGAGCAGTTCTTC. Its translation is CATSDPTGLFYNEQFF.

This clone was seen only a few times. The junction departs from germline at one end; a sequencing error may be responsible. The CDR3 coding sequence is TGTGTCAGCAACAGGGATAGGTCTGAAGCTTTCTTT. Translating gives CVSNRDRSEAFF. This chain links TRBV6-5 with TRBJ1-1, with D possibly matching TRBD1 (6 bases). The CDR3 has 12 amino acids. In germline, CDR1 is MNHEY, CDR2 SVGAGI.

The chain uses TRBV9 and TRBJ1-1, with no clear D. Germline lookup yields CDR1 SGDLS and CDR2 YYNGEE. V dropped 1 base and J dropped 1 base, with 5 bases sitting between them. The CDR3 has 13 residues. The CDR3 DNA sequence: TGTGCCAGCAGCGTACGGGGGAACACTGAAGCTTTCTTT. It translates to CASSVRGNTEAFF.

The chain recombines TRBV6-5 with TRBJ2-7; 8 bases are shared with TRBD2. From germline, CDR1 is MNHEY and CDR2 SVGAGI. The CDR3 is 13 amino acids. The V gene end was trimmed by 6 bases and the J gene end by 2 bases; junction bases not matched to a gene: 3. The CDR3 spells CASSRGGAYEQYF. In nucleotides, the CDR3 is TGTGCCAGCAGCCGGGGGGGGGCCTACGAGCAGTACTTC.

The gene calls are TRBV15 and TRBJ2-3, with 7 nucleotides matching TRBD2. From germline, CDR1 is LNHNV and CDR2 YYDKDF (reference sequence). Trimming removed 0 bases from V and 5 bases from J; junction bases left unmatched: 5. The CDR3 totals 15 residues. CDR3 DNA sequence: TGTGCCACCAGCAGAGAGGGAAGGGAGGGAGATACGCAGTATTTT. Protein product: CATSREGREGDTQYF.

This chain uses TRBV6-5 with TRBJ2-7; TRBD2 aligns across 9 bases. V lost 6 bases, J lost 2 bases, and 8 bases stayed unmatched. The CDR3 is 15 amino acids. Germline assignment: CDR1 MNHEY and CDR2 SVGAGI. The CDR3 sequence: CASSLGLATTYEQYF. The CDR3 DNA sequence: TGTGCCAGCAGCCTCGGACTAGCGACAACCTACGAGCAGTACTTC.

This sequence joins TRBV7-2 and TRBJ2-7, with 10 bases that match TRBD1. Germline CDR1 is SGHTA and CDR2 is FQGNSA. The CDR3 is made up of 14 amino acids. The J segment lost 5 bases and the V segment lost 4 bases, leaving 5 bases of the junction unmatched. In nucleotides, the CDR3 is TGTGCCAGCAGCTCCGACAGGGGGCGCGACGAGCAGTACTTC. Its translation: CASSSDRGRDEQYF.

The chain employs TRBV27 and TRBJ2-7; 7 nucleotides align to TRBD1. Trimming at V came to 6 bases and at J to 4 bases, leaving 0 bases not matched to a gene. Germline-derived CDR1 and CDR2 are MNHEY and SMNVEV (reference sequence). This CDR3 region has 11 residues. CDR3 DNA: TGTGCCAGCAGGACAGGGTACGAGCAGTACTTC. Protein product: CASRTGYEQYF.

V and J are TRBV2 and TRBJ2-5; the match to TRBD1 covers 7 bases. This CDR3 comprises 13 residues. J was trimmed by 2 bases and V by 7 bases; bases with no gene match: 4. Germline V lookup: CDR1 SNHLY, CDR2 FYNNEI. This CDR3 is CASIQTGQETQYF. CDR3 sequence (DNA): TGTGCCAGCATCCAGACAGGGCAAGAGACCCAGTACTTC.

The V and J genes are TRBV3-1 (or the pseudogene TRBV3-2) and TRBJ1-5; D unclear. In germline, CDR1 is LGHDT, CDR2 YNNKEL (reference sequence). This CDR3 contains 13 residues. Between the trimmed V and J ends, which lost 1 base and 5 bases, there was a span of 6 bases. CDR3 DNA sequence: TGTGCCAGCAGCCAAGGTTTAGATCAGCCCCAGCATTTT. Translated, it gives CASSQGLDQPQHF.

CDR3 nucleotides: TGTGCCAGCCTACAGACAGGAGCCAATGGCTACACCTTC. Translation: CASLQTGANGYTF. The chain recombines TRBV12-3 or TRBV12-4 with TRBJ1-2, with D perhaps matching TRBD1 (6 bases). Trimming left V 8 bases short and J 6 bases short, with 16 bases between. The CDR3 has 13 amino acids.

This chain joins TRBV6-5 and TRBJ1-4, with TRBD1 as a possible D gene (5 bases). V gave up 6 bases and J gave up 11 bases, with 13 bases separating them. The length of the CDR3 is 12 residues. In germline, CDR1 is MNHEY, CDR2 SVGAGI. As DNA, the CDR3 is TGTGCCAGCAGCTGGGTCGGGGGGAAACTGTTTTTT. Translating it yields CASSWVGGKLFF.

This clone was seen more than once but under ten times. The chain is built from TRBV7-9 and TRBJ2-1, with 11 bases that match TRBD2. The CDR3 has 15 residues. The ends lost 5 bases at V and 7 bases at J; junction bases unmatched: 7. CDR1 and CDR2 (germline): SEHNR, FQNEAQ (reference sequence). CDR3 residues: CASSPLLAGVNEQFF. The DNA for the CDR3 is TGTGCCAGCAGCCCCCTACTAGCGGGGGTTAATGAGCAGTTCTTC.

The genes are TRBV4-1 and TRBJ1-2, with no clear D. V gave up 0 bases and J gave up 0 bases, with 8 bases separating them. In germline, CDR1 is MGHRA, CDR2 YSYEKL. The CDR3 loop spans 15 amino acids. CDR3 bases: TGCGCCAGCAGCCAAGAACCAGGTTCTAACTATGGCTACACCTTC. This codes for CASSQEPGSNYGYTF.

The gene calls are TRBV18 and TRBJ1-2; no reliable D call. Trimming took 8 bases from V and 8 from J, leaving 12 bases between them. Looked up from germline, CDR1 is KGHSH and CDR2 is LQKENI. CDR3 length: 11 residues. In DNA, the CDR3 is TGTGCCAGCCCGACGGAGGACGGCTACACCTTC. This sequence encodes CASPTEDGYTF.

For this clone: Other DNA sequences in this specimen translate into the identical CDR3. The J gene is TRBJ1-1, the V gene TRBV5-6; D is uncertain. Germline values: CDR1 SGHDT, CDR2 YYEEEE. The CDR3 loop spans 12 amino acids. Trimming shortened V by 0 bases and J by 7 bases, and 7 bases separated the two germline ends. The CDR3 nucleotides read TGTGCCAGCAGCTTGGGGAGAGGTGAAGCTTTCTTT. As protein: CASSLGRGEAFF.

The genes are TRBV21-1 and TRBJ2-6; the table's D call, TRBD2, has no DNA check behind it. TRBV21-1 is deemed a pseudogene. This CDR3 has 14 amino acids. The CDR3: CASSYGSGANVLTF. In nucleotides, the CDR3 is TGTGCCAGCAGCTACGGCTCTGGGGCCAACGTCCTGACTTTC.

Notes on this clone: Other DNA variants within this sample encode the same CDR3. The rearrangement uses TRBV5-1 and TRBJ1-1; D might be TRBD1 (6 bases). This CDR3 is 13 amino acids long. Trimming cost V 2 bases and J 2 bases, with 7 bases left between them. Germline V gene sequence: CDR1 SGHRS, CDR2 YFSETQ. CDR3 sequence: CASSFRGNTEAFF. CDR3 bases: TGCGCCAGCAGCTTCAGGGGAAACACTGAAGCTTTCTTT.

V is TRBV12-5 and J is TRBJ1-1, with a possible D match to TRBD1 (6 bases). The V and J ends lost 6 bases and 11 bases respectively, with 22 bases between them. The germline gives CDR1 LGHNT, CDR2 FRNRAP. CDR3 length: 14 residues. Here the CDR3 reads CASGSTGTLQRAFF. The CDR3 nucleotides are TGTGCTAGTGGATCAACCGGGACACTACAGCGGGCTTTCTTT.

The sample holds a few counts of this clone. V is TRBV11-2 and J is TRBJ2-7; possibly TRBD2 for D (7 bases). The ends were cut back, 4 bases at V and 4 bases at J, with 20 bases in the middle. Germline V gene sequence: CDR1 SGHAT, CDR2 FQNNGV. The CDR3 sequence is 16 residues long. Here the CDR3 DNA reads TGTGCCAGCAGCTCCATTCGAGGGGGGGGCATTTACGAGCAGTACTTC. This codes for CASSSIRGGGIYEQYF. The entire variable domain, with the rest obtained from reference TRBV11-2 and TRBJ2-7, is as follows: EAGVAQSPRYKIIEKRQSVAFWCNPISGHATLYWYQQILGQGPKLLIQFQNNGVVDDSQLPKDRFSAERLKGVDSTLKIQPAKLEDSAVYLCASSSIRGGGIYEQYFGPGTRLTVT.

The V call is TRBV5-1, the J call TRBJ2-4, with D possibly TRBD1 on 6 matching bases. V lost 0 bases and J lost 6, with 16 bases in between. The CDR3 contains 16 residues. CDR1 is SGHRS, CDR2 YFSETQ, per germline. CDR3 sequence: CASSLGPGQGGNIQYF. The CDR3 DNA follows: TGCGCCAGCAGCTTGGGTCCGGGACAAGGGGGAAACATTCAGTACTTC.

The CDR3 is CASSLEAGGNNEQFF. The CDR3 DNA sequence: TGTGCCAGCAGTTTAGAAGCGGGGGGCAACAATGAGCAGTTCTTC. The V gene is TRBV28, the J gene TRBJ2-1, with 9 nucleotides matching TRBD2. The CDR3 covers 15 residues. The V and J ends lost 2 bases and 5 bases, in that order; junction bases with no gene match: 4. The germline V gene has CDR1 MDHEN and CDR2 SYDVKM.

The gene calls are TRBV5-1 and TRBJ2-7; no reliable D call. The germline V gene has CDR1 SGHRS and CDR2 YFSETQ. V dropped 1 base and J dropped 1 base, with 9 bases sitting between them. This CDR3 spans 14 amino acids. The CDR3 loop reads CASSLSYGSYEQYF. CDR3 DNA sequence: TGCGCCAGCAGCTTGAGTTACGGTTCCTACGAGCAGTACTTC.

The chain has TRBV5-1 and TRBJ2-1; D perhaps matches TRBD1 (6 bases). CDR3 length equals 12 residues. V dropped 0 bases and J dropped 9 bases, with 7 bases sitting between them. The germline CDR1 and CDR2 sequences are SGHRS and YFSETQ. CDR3: CASSLAGAEQFF. In DNA form, the CDR3 reads TGCGCCAGCAGCTTGGCAGGGGCTGAGCAGTTCTTC. The whole variable domain, remainder taken from reference TRBV5-1 and TRBJ2-1, is KAGVTQTPRYLIKTRGQQVTLSCSPISGHRSVSWYQQTPGQGLQFLFEYFSETQRNKGNFPGRFSGRQFSNSRSEMNVSTLELGDSALYLCASSLAGAEQFFGPGTRLTVL.

This chain uses TRBV4-1 with TRBJ2-2; TRBD1 aligns across 7 bases. V lost 4 bases and J lost 6; bases outside the gene matches: 2. The CDR3 contains 13 residues. In germline, CDR1 is MGHRA, CDR2 YSYEKL. The CDR3 DNA reads TGCGCCAGCAGCCGGCAGGGGGCCGGGGAGCTGTTTTTT. It codes for CASSRQGAGELFF.

CDR3 amino acids: CAWAGLAGTRDTQYF. As DNA, the CDR3 is TGTGCCTGGGCCGGACTAGCGGGGACGAGAGATACGCAGTATTTT. The chain is built from TRBV30 and TRBJ2-3; the match to TRBD2 covers 12 bases. V shed 5 bases and J 5 bases; nucleotides not matched to a gene: 8. Germline CDR1 reads GTSNPN; CDR2 reads SVGIG (reference sequence). The CDR3 is made up of 15 amino acids.

V and J are TRBV10-1 and TRBJ2-4; TRBD1 agrees at 9 bases. The CDR3 is 14 residues long. The V gene end was trimmed by 0 bases and the J gene end by 7 bases; junction bases not matched to a gene: 1. Looked up from germline, CDR1 is WNHNN and CDR2 is SYGVQD (reference sequence). The CDR3 is CASSESGTGNIQYF. CDR3 nucleotides: TGCGCCAGCAGTGAGTCCGGGACAGGGAACATTCAGTACTTC.